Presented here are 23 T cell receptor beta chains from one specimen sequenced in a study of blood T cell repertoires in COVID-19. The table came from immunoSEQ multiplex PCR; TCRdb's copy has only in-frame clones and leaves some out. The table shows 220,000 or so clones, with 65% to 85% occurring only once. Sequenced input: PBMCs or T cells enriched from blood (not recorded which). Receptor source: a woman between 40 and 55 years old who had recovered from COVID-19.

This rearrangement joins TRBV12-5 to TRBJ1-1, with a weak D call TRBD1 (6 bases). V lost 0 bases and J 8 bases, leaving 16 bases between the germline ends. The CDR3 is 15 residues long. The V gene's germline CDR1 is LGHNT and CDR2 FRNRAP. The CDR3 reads CASGLVLGGPSEAFF. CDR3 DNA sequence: TGTGCTAGTGGTTTGGTCTTAGGGGGTCCTTCCGAAGCTTTCTTT.

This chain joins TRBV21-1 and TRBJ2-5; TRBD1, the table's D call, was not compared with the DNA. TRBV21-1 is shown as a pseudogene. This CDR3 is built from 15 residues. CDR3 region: CASSKRNDRNGTQYF. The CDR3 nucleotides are TGTGCCAGCAGCAAACGGAACGACAGAAACGGGACCCAGTACTTC.

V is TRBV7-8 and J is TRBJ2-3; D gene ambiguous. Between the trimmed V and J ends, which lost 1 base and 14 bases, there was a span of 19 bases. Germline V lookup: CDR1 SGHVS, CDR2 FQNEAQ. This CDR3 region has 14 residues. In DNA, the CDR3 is TGTGCCAGCAGCTTAGATAGTCAGCGTCCCGTGATGTATTTT. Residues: CASSLDSQRPVMYF.

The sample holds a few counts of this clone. CDR3 in amino acids: CASSLFHSNQPQHF. Here the CDR3 DNA reads TGTGCCAGCAGTTTATTCCATAGCAATCAGCCCCAGCATTTT. The V call is TRBV28, the J call TRBJ1-5, with D hard to call. Germline V lookup: CDR1 MDHEN, CDR2 SYDVKM. Trimming shortened V by 1 base and J by 0 bases, and 4 bases separated the two germline ends. The CDR3 loop spans 14 amino acids. Looking up the rest from reference TRBV28 and TRBJ1-5 gives the full variable domain: DVKVTQSSRYLVKRTGEKVFLECVQDMDHENMFWYRQDPGLGLRLIYFSYDVKMKEKGDIPEGYSVSREKKERFSLILESASTNQTSMYLCASSLFHSNQPQHFGDGTRLSIL.

Written as DNA, the CDR3 is TGTGCCTGGAGTTATAGCGGGACAGATACGCAGTATTTT. Protein: CAWSYSGTDTQYF. The rearrangement links TRBV30 to TRBJ2-3; 7 bases line up with TRBD2. Germline V gene sequence: CDR1 GTSNPN, CDR2 SVGIG (reference sequence). CDR3 length: 13 amino acids. V was clipped by 2 bases and J by 3 bases; unmatched bases: 2.

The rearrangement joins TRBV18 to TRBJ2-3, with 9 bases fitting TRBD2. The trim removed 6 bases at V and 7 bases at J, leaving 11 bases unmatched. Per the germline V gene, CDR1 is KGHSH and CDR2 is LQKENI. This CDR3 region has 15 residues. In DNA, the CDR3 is TGTGCCAGCTCGCTGGGACTAGCCGACACGAATACGCAGTATTTT. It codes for CASSLGLADTNTQYF.

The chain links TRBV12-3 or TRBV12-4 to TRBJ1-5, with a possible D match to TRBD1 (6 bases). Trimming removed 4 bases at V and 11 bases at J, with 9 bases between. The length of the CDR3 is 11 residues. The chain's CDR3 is CASSYQGTQHF. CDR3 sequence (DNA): TGTGCCAGCAGTTACCAGGGGACCCAGCATTTT.

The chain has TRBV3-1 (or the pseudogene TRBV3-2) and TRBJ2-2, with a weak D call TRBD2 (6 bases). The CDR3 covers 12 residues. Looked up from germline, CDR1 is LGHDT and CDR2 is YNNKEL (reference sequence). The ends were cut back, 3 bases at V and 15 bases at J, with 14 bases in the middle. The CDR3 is CASSQMSGRMFF. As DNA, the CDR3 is TGTGCCAGCAGCCAGATGTCAGGGAGGATGTTTTTT.

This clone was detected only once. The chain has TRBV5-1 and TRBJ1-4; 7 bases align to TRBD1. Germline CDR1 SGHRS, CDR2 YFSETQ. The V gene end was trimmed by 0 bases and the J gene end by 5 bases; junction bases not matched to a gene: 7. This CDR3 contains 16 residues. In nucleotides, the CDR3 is TGCGCCAGCAGCTTGGCGGTTGGGACAGAGAATGAAAAACTGTTTTTT. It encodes CASSLAVGTENEKLFF.

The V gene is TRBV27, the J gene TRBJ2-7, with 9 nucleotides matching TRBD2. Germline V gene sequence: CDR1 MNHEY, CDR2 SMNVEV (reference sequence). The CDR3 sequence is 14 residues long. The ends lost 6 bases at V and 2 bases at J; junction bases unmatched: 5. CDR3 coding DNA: TGTGCCAGCAGCCTTAGCGGGAGCACCTACGAGCAGTACTTC. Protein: CASSLSGSTYEQYF.

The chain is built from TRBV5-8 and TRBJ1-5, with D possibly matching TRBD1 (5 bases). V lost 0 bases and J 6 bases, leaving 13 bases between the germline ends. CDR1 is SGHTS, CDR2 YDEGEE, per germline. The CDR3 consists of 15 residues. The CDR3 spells CASSLDRKWGQPQHF. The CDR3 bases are TGTGCCAGCAGCTTGGACAGGAAATGGGGTCAGCCCCAGCATTTT. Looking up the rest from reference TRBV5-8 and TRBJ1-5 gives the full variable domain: EAGVTQSPTHLIKTRGQQATLRCSPISGHTSVYWYQQALGLGLQFLLWYDEGEERNRGNFPPRFSGRQFPNYSSELNVNALELEDSALYLCASSLDRKWGQPQHFGDGTRLSIL.

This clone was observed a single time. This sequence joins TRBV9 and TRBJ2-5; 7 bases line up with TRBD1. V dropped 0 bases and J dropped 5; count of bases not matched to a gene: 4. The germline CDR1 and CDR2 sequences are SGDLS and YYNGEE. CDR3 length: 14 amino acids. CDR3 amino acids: CASSVGQDRETQYF. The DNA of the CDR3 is TGTGCCAGCAGCGTAGGACAGGACAGGGAGACCCAGTACTTC.

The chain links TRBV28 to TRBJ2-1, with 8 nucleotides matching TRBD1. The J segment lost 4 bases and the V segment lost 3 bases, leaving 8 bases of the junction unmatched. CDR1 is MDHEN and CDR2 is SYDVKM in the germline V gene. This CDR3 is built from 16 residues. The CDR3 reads CASSFGQTGAYNEQFF. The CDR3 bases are TGTGCCAGCAGTTTTGGGCAGACAGGGGCGTACAATGAGCAGTTCTTC.

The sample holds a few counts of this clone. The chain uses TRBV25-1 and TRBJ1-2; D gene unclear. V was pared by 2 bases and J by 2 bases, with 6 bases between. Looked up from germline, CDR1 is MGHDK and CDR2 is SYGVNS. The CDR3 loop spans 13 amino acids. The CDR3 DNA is TGTGCCAGCAGTGAAGTTGAGAACTATGGCTACACCTTC. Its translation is CASSEVENYGYTF.

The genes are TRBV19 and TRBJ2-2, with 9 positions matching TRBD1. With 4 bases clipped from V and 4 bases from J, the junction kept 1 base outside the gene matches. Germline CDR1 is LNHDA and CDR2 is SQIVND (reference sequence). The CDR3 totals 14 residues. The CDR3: CASSTDRGTGELFF. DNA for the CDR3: TGTGCCAGTAGTACGGACAGGGGCACCGGGGAGCTGTTTTTT.

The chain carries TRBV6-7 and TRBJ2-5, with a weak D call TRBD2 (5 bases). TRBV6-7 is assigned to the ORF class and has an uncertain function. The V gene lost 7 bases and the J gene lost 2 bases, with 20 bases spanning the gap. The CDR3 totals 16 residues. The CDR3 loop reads CASKGDYPPKQETQYF. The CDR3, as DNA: TGTGCCAGCAAAGGTGACTACCCTCCCAAACAAGAGACCCAGTACTTC.

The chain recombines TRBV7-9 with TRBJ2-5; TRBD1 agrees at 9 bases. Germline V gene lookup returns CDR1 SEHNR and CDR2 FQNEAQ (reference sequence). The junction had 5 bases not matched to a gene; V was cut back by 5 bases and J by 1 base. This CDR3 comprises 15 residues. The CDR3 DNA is TGTGCCAGCAGCCGAGGACAGGGGACCCAAGAGACCCAGTACTTC. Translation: CASSRGQGTQETQYF.

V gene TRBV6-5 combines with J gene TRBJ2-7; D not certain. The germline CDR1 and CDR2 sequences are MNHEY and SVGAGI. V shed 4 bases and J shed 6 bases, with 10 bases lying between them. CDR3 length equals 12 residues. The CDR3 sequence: CASSFGLGEQYV. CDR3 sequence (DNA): TGTGCCAGCAGTTTCGGGTTGGGCGAGCAGTACGTC.

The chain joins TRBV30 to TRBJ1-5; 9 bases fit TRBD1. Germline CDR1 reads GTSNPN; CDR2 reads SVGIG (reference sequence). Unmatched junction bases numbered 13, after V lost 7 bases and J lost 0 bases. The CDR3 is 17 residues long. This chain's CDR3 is CALEKDRGPNSNQPQHF. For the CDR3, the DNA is TGTGCCTTGGAAAAGGACAGGGGACCTAATAGCAATCAGCCCCAGCATTTT.

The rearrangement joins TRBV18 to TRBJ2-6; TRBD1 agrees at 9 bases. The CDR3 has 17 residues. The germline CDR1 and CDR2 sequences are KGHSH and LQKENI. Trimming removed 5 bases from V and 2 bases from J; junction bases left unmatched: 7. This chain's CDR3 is CASSEYGTGTGANVLTF. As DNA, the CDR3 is TGTGCCAGCTCAGAATACGGGACAGGGACTGGGGCCAACGTCCTGACTTTC.

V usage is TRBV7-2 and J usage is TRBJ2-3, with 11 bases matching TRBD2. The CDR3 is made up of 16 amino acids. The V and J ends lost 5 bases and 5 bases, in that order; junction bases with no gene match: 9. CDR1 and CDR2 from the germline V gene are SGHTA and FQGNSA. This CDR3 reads CASSLIAGGPVDTQYF. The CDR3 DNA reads TGTGCCAGCAGCCTAATAGCGGGAGGGCCGGTAGATACGCAGTATTTT.

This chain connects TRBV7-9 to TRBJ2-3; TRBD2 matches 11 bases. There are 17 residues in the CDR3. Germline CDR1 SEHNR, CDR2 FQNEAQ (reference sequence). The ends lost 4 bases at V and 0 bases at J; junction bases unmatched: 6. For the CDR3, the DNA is TGTGCCAGCAGCTCACCGACTAGCGGGACTAGCACAGATACGCAGTATTTT. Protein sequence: CASSSPTSGTSTDTQYF. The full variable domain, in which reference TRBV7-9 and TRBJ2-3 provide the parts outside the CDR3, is DTGVSQNPRHKITKRGQNVTFRCDPISEHNRLYWYRQTLGQGPEFLTYFQNEAQLEKSRLLSDRFSAERPKGSFSTLEIQRTEQGDSAMYLCASSSPTSGTSTDTQYFGPGTRLTVL.

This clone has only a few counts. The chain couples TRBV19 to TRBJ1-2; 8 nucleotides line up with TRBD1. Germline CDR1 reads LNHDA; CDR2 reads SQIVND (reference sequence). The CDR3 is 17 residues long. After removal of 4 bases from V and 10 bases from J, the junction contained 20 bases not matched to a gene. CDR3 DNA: TGTGCCAGTAGTAATGAGGGCTGGGACAGGAGAGGTAATGACTACACCTTC. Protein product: CASSNEGWDRRGNDYTF.